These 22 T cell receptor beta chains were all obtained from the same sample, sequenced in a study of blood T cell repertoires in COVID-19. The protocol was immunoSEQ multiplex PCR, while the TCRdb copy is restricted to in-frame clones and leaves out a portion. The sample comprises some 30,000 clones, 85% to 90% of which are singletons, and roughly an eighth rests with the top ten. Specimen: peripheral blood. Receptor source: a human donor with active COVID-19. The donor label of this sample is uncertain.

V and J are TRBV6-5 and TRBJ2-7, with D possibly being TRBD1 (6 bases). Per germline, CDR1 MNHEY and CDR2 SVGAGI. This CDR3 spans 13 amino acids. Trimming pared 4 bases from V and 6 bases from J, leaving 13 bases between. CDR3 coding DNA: TGTGCCAGCAGTTCCTACAGGGTGCGCGAGCAGTACTTC. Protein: CASSSYRVREQYF.

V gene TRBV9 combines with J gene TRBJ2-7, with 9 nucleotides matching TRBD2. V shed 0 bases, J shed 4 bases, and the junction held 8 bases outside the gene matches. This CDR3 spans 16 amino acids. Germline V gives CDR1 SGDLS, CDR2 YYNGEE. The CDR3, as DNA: TGTGCCAGCAGCGTAGGTGGTAGCGGGGGTTTTTACGAGCAGTACTTC. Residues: CASSVGGSGGFYEQYF.

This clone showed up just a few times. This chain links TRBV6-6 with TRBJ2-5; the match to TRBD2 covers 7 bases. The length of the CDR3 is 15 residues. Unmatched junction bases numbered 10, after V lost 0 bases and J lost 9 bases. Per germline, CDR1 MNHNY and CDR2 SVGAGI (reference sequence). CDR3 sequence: CASSYSSGTVSAQYF. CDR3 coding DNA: TGTGCCAGCAGTTACTCCAGCGGGACCGTCTCGGCCCAGTACTTC.

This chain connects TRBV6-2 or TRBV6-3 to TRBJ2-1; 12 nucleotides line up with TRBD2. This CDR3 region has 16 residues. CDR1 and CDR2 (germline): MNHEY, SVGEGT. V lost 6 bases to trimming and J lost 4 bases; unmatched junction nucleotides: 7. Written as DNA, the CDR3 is TGTGCCAGCAGACCTGGGACTAGCGGGTTTTACAATGAGCAGTTCTTC. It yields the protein CASRPGTSGFYNEQFF.

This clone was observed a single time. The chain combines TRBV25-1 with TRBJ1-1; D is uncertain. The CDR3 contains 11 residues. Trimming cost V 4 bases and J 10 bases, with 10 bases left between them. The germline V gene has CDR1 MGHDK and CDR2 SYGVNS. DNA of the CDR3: TGTGCCAGCAGTGCCTATTCAGGAGCTTTCTTT. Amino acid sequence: CASSAYSGAFF.

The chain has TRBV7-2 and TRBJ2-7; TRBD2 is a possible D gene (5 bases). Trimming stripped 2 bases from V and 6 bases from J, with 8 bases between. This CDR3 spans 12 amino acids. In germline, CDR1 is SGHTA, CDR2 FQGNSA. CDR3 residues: CASSLQRGEQYF. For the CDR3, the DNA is TGTGCCAGCAGCTTACAACGGGGCGAGCAGTACTTC. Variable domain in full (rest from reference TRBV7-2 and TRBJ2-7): GAGVSQSPSNKVTEKGKDVELRCDPISGHTALYWYRQSLGQGLEFLIYFQGNSAPDKSGLPSDRFSAERTGGSVSTLTIQRTQQEDSAVYLCASSLQRGEQYFGPGTRLTVT.

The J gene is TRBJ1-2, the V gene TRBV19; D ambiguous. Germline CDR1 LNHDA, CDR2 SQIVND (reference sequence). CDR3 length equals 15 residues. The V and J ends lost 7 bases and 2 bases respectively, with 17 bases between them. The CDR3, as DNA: TGTGCCAGTACATCCTTTGGGCTCTTAAACTATGGCTACACCTTC. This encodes CASTSFGLLNYGYTF.

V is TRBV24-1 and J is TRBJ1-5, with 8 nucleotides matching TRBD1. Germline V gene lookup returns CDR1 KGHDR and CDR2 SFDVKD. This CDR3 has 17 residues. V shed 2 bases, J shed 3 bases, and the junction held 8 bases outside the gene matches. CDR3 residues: CATSDSRAGGLNQPQHF. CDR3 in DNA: TGTGCCACCAGTGATTCCCGGGCAGGGGGCCTCAATCAGCCCCAGCATTTT.

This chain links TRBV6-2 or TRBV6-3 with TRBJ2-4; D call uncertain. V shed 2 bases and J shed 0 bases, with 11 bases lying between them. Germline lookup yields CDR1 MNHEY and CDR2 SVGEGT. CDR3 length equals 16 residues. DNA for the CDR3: TGTGCCAGCAGTTACCCCGAGAGGCTAGCCAAAAACATTCAGTACTTC. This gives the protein CASSYPERLAKNIQYF.

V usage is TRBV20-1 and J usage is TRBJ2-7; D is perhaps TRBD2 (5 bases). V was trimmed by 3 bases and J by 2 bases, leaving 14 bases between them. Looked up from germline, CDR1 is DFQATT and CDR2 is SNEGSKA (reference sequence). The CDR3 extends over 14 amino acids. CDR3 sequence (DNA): TGCAGTGCTAGTATGTGGGAGCCCCCCTACGAGCAGTACTTC. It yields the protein CSASMWEPPYEQYF.

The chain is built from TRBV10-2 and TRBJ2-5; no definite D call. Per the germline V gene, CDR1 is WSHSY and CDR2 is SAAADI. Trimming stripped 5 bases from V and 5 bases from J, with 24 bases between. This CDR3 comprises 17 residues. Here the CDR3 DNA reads TGCGCCAGCAGTCAGCCCCATGGCGGCCTCTCAAGGGAGACCCAGTACTTC. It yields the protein CASSQPHGGLSRETQYF.

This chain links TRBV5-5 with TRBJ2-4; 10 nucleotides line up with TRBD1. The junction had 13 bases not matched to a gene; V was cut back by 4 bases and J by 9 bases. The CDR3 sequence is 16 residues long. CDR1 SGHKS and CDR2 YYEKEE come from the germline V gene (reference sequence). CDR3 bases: TGTGCCAGCAGCCACGGCGCCGGGACAGGGGATACCATTCAGTACTTC. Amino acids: CASSHGAGTGDTIQYF.

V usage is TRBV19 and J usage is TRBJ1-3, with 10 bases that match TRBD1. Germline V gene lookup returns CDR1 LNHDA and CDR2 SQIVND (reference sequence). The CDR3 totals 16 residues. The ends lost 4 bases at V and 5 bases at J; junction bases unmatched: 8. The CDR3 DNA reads TGTGCCAGTAGTACTGGGACAGGGGCGTCGCGAAACACCATATATTTT. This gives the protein CASSTGTGASRNTIYF.

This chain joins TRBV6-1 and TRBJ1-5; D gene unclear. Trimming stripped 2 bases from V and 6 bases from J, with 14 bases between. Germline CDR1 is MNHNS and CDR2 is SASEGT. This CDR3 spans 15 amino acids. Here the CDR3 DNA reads TGTGCCAGCAGTGAATGGCAGATTGGCGGTCAGCCCCAGCATTTT. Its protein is CASSEWQIGGQPQHF.

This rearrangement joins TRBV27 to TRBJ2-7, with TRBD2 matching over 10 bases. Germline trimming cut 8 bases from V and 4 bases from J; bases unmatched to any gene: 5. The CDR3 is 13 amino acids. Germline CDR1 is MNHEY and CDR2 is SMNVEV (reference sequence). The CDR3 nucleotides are TGTGCCAGCCGTAGCGGGGGGTTTTACGAGCAGTACTTC. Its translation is CASRSGGFYEQYF.

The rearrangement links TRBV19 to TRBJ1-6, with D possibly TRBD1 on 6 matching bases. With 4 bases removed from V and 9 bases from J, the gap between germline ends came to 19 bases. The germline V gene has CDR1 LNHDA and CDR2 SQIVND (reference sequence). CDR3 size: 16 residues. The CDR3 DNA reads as TGTGCCAGTAGTACCCTGGACAGCCGAGGAGCTTCACCCCTCCACTTT. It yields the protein CASSTLDSRGASPLHF.

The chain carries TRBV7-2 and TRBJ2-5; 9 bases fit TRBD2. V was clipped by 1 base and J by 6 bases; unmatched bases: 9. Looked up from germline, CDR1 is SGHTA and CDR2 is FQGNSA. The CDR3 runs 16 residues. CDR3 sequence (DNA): TGTGCCAGCAGCTTAGGTACCGGACTAGCGAGTCAGACCCAGTACTTC. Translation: CASSLGTGLASQTQYF.

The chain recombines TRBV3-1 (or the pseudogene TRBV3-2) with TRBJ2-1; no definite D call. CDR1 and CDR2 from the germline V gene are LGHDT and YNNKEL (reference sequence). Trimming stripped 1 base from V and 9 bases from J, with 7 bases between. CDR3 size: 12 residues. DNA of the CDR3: TGTGCCAGCAGCCAAGCGTCGGGTGAGCAGTTCTTC. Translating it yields CASSQASGEQFF.

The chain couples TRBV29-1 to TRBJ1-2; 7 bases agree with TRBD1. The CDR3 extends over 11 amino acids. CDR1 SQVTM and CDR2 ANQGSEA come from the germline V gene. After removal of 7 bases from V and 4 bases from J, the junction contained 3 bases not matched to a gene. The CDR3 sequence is CSASGGYGYTF. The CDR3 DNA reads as TGCAGCGCTTCAGGGGGCTATGGCTACACCTTC.

The CDR3 protein is CAILSPAGVSGYTF. Written as DNA, the CDR3 is TGTGCCATCCTTTCTCCGGCGGGGGTAAGCGGCTACACCTTC. V and J are TRBV10-3 and TRBJ1-2; tentative D call: TRBD1 (5 bases). V was pared by 8 bases and J by 8 bases, with 21 bases between. The germline gives CDR1 ENHRY, CDR2 SYGVKD. The CDR3 consists of 14 residues.

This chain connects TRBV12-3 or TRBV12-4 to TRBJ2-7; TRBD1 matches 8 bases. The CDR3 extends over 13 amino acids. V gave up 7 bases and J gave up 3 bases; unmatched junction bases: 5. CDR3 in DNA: TGTGCCAGCACCCCGACAGGGGTCTACGAGCAGTACTTC. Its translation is CASTPTGVYEQYF.

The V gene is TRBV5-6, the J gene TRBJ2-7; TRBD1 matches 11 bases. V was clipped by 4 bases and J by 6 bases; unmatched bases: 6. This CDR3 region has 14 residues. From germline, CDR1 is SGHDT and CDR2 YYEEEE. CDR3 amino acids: CASSPGQGVGEQYF. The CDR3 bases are TGTGCCAGCAGCCCGGGACAGGGGGTCGGCGAGCAGTACTTC.